This passage covers 2 T cell receptor beta chains from one sample sequenced in a study of cytomegalovirus exposure and HLA in healthy donors. PCR amplification relied on 60 Vbeta primers (plus 13 Jbeta primers). TCRdb's table, derived via immunoSEQ multiplex PCR, lists solely in-frame clones and lacks some. The sample includes over 150,000 clones, over 65% of them seen just once. The specimen was PBMCs. The receptors derive from a woman in her fifties or sixties in good health and CMV-seropositive.

The rearrangement joins TRBV10-3 to TRBJ2-1; 10 nucleotides line up with TRBD2. Germline CDR1 reads ENHRY; CDR2 reads SYGVKD. The junction had 11 bases not matched to a gene; V was cut back by 0 bases and J by 9 bases. CDR3 size: 17 residues. DNA for the CDR3: TGTGCCATCAGTGAGTCCTTAGCGGGAGGCTCGGGCACTGAGCAGTTCTTC. Protein: CAISESLAGGSGTEQFF.

The genes are TRBV27 and TRBJ2-3; 7 nucleotides line up with TRBD2. V gave up 6 bases and J gave up 5 bases; unmatched junction bases: 11. The CDR3 runs to 15 residues. Germline assignment: CDR1 MNHEY and CDR2 SMNVEV (reference sequence). Written as DNA, the CDR3 is TGTGCCAGCAGACCCCTGGCGGGGGTAGGAGATACGCAGTATTTT. Its protein is CASRPLAGVGDTQYF.